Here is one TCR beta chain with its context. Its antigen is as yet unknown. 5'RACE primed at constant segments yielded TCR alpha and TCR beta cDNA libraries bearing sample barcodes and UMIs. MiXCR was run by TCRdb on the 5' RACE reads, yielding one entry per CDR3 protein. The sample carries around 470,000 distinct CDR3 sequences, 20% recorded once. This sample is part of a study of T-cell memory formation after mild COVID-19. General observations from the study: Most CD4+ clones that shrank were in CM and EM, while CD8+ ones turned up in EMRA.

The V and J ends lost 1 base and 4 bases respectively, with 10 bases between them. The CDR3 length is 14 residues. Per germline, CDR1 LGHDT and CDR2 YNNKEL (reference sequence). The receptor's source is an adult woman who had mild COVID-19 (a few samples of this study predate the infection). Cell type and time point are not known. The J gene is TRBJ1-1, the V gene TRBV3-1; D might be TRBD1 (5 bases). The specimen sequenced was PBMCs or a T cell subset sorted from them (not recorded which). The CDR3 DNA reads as TGTGCCAGCAGCCAAGTTGGGGGGGTCACTGAAGCTTTCTTT. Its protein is CASSQVGGVTEAFF.